The entry below describes one T cell receptor beta chain. These data originate in a study of PD-1 blockade in classical Hodgkin lymphoma. CDR3 length: 12 amino acids. CDR1 is MNHEY, CDR2 SMNVEV, per germline (reference sequence). Trimming removed 7 bases at V and 5 bases at J, with 11 bases between. Using immunoSEQ multiplex PCR, the repertoire was profiled, and TCRdb retains in-frame clones only, with some absent. The table lists around 65,000 clones, roughly nine tenths of them singletons. Relapse after autologous stem cell transplantation occurred in every patient, and brentuximab vedotin exposure varied. Classifying best responses yielded complete response, partial response or progressive disease.

The TCR sequence derives from a human donor with classical Hodgkin lymphoma. The sample consisted of peripheral blood mononuclear cells (PBMCs), taken at baseline. The chain has TRBV27 and TRBJ1-1; D unresolved. CDR3 sequence reads: CASIKGGTEAFF. The CDR3 coding sequence is TGTGCCAGCATCAAAGGTGGGACTGAAGCTTTCTTT.